These 27 T cell receptor beta chains share one sample of origin, sequenced in a study of metastatic and nonmetastatic thyroid tumors. All patients were untreated before thyroid surgery. MiXCR reprocessed the PCR reads for TCRdb. This table holds some 9,900 clones, 32% found once. The sample was tumor tissue. Receptors originate from a female donor with papillary thyroid cancer or a benign thyroid nodule (not recorded which). Some clones in this sample may be carry-over from other donors' samples.

The rearrangement joins TRBV11-1 to TRBJ2-1; the D gene is possibly TRBD1 (5 bases). The CDR3 is 15 residues long. In germline, CDR1 is SGHAT, CDR2 FQDESV (reference sequence). Between the trimmed V and J ends, which lost 5 bases and 2 bases, there was a span of 13 bases. The chain's CDR3 is CASSLVGDTYNEQFF. As DNA, the CDR3 is TGTGCCAGCAGCCTGGTAGGGGATACCTACAATGAGCAGTTCTTC.

This clone occurred a few times. The J gene is TRBJ1-6, the V gene TRBV6-4; possibly TRBD1 for D (5 bases). The CDR3 sequence is 17 residues long. Trimming took off 10 bases at V and 9 bases at J, with 28 bases between the two ends. Germline loops: CDR1 MRHNA, CDR2 SNTAGT. The CDR3 here is CANRNQGRRDGCSPLHF. Here the CDR3 DNA reads TGTGCCAACCGAAATCAGGGAAGGAGGGATGGGTGTTCACCCCTCCACTTT.

By sample share, this clone is medium-sized (0.01 to 0.1%). This rearrangement joins TRBV27 to TRBJ2-7; tentative D call: TRBD2 (5 bases). V gave up 5 bases and J gave up 5 bases, with 13 bases separating them. Germline-derived CDR1 and CDR2 are MNHEY and SMNVEV (reference sequence). This CDR3 is 13 amino acids long. CDR3 bases: TGTGCCAGCAGTCGCCGGGAAATCAACGAGCAGTACTTC. Encoded protein: CASSRREINEQYF.

The gene calls are TRBV20-1 and TRBJ2-7; 8 bases map to TRBD1. The CDR3 length is 13 residues. Germline-derived CDR1 and CDR2 are DFQATT and SNEGSKA (reference sequence). V lost 5 bases and J lost 1; bases outside the gene matches: 4. CDR3 sequence: CSALGQVSYEQYF. The DNA of the CDR3 is TGCAGTGCTTTGGGACAGGTTTCCTACGAGCAGTACTTC.

The chain couples TRBV12-5 to TRBJ1-2; TRBD1 aligns across 11 bases. The germline gives CDR1 LGHNT, CDR2 FRNRAP. This CDR3 comprises 16 residues. V lost 1 base to trimming and J lost 0 bases; unmatched junction nucleotides: 1. The CDR3 region is CASGLEGQGANYGYTF. CDR3 in DNA: TGTGCTAGTGGTTTGGAGGGACAGGGGGCTAACTATGGCTACACCTTC.

The chain is built from TRBV20-1 and TRBJ2-7; 9 nucleotides align to TRBD2. The germline CDR1 and CDR2 sequences are DFQATT and SNEGSKA (reference sequence). The CDR3 runs to 13 residues. The ends lost 5 bases at V and 3 bases at J; junction bases unmatched: 5. CDR3: CSAERGAIYEQYF. Here the CDR3 DNA reads TGCAGTGCTGAGCGGGGGGCCATCTACGAGCAGTACTTC.

This clone was picked up many times. This chain links TRBV7-9 with TRBJ2-1; TRBD2 matches 8 bases. CDR1 is SEHNR, CDR2 FQNEAQ, per germline (reference sequence). The junction had 13 bases not matched to a gene; V was cut back by 8 bases and J by 10 bases. The CDR3 is 14 amino acids. The CDR3 protein is CASGREGGPREQFF. In nucleotides, the CDR3 is TGTGCCAGCGGTCGGGAGGGGGGGCCGAGGGAGCAGTTCTTC.

This chain joins TRBV4-1 and TRBJ2-1; weak D call: TRBD2 (6 bases). The germline gives CDR1 MGHRA, CDR2 YSYEKL. V gave up 7 bases and J gave up 6 bases, with 16 bases separating them. The CDR3 consists of 14 residues. The CDR3 DNA reads TGCGCCAGCATCCAGGGACGGGGGAGCAATGAGCAGTTCTTC. Amino acid sequence: CASIQGRGSNEQFF.

The genes are TRBV20-1 and TRBJ1-2; D gene uncertain. V was clipped by 0 bases and J by 3 bases, with 17 bases between them. The CDR3 runs 16 residues. Germline V gene data show CDR1 as DFQATT and CDR2 as SNEGSKA (reference sequence). The CDR3 nucleotides read TGCAGTGCTAGAGACCGCCTGGGAGTAGGTCACTATGGCTACACCTTC. Translating gives CSARDRLGVGHYGYTF.

The chain combines TRBV3-1 with TRBJ1-1; 7 bases align to TRBD1. This CDR3 spans 14 amino acids. Per the germline V gene, CDR1 is LGHDT and CDR2 is YNNKEL (reference sequence). The J segment lost 6 bases and the V segment lost 4 bases, leaving 8 bases of the junction unmatched. CDR3 sequence: CASSLRQGGAEAFF. The CDR3, as DNA: TGTGCCAGCAGCCTTCGACAGGGTGGGGCTGAAGCTTTCTTT.

The chain uses TRBV19 and TRBJ2-5; the D call may be TRBD1 or TRBD2 (6 bases each). Germline V gives CDR1 LNHDA, CDR2 SQIVND (reference sequence). V lost 3 bases, J lost 0 bases, and 14 bases lay in between. CDR3 length: 16 amino acids. Written as DNA, the CDR3 is TGTGCCAGTAGTATGAAGGGGGGCGCCTACCAAGAGACCCAGTACTTC. It translates to CASSMKGGAYQETQYF.

The rearrangement joins TRBV2 to TRBJ2-5; D gene unclear. The CDR3 runs to 14 residues. V lost 1 base and J 0 bases, leaving 6 bases between the germline ends. Germline CDR1 and CDR2: SNHLY and FYNNEI. Here the CDR3 reads CASSEERDQETQYF. CDR3 DNA sequence: TGTGCCAGCAGTGAAGAACGGGACCAAGAGACCCAGTACTTC.

CDR3 nucleotides: TGTGCCAGCAGCCAAGATCAGGGGAGGACTGAAGCTTTCTTT. This gives the protein CASSQDQGRTEAFF. The V gene is TRBV4-2, the J gene TRBJ1-1; possibly TRBD1 for D (6 bases). This CDR3 spans 14 amino acids. The V gene's germline CDR1 is LGHNA and CDR2 YNFKEQ. V lost 0 bases, J lost 5 bases, and 10 bases lay in between.

CDR3 nucleotide sequence: TGTGCCAGCAGTTACACATGGGACAGGGTAGGAGATGAGCAGTTCTTC. Protein: CASSYTWDRVGDEQFF. The chain uses TRBV6-5 and TRBJ2-1; 9 positions agree with TRBD1. This CDR3 is built from 16 residues. The J segment lost 8 bases and the V segment lost 2 bases, leaving 10 bases of the junction unmatched. CDR1 is MNHEY, CDR2 SVGAGI, per germline.

The V and J genes are TRBV18 and TRBJ2-7; unclear D gene. The CDR3 sequence is 11 residues long. Trimming removed 8 bases at V and 4 bases at J, with 9 bases between. The V gene's germline CDR1 is KGHSH and CDR2 LQKENI. In nucleotides, the CDR3 is TGTGCCAGCGGCACCGGGTACGAGCAGTACTTC. Translated, it gives CASGTGYEQYF.

The chain joins TRBV2 to TRBJ2-7, with a weak D call TRBD1 (6 bases). The V end was cut by 8 bases, the J end by 0 bases, with 11 bases between. CDR1 SNHLY and CDR2 FYNNEI come from the germline V gene. This CDR3 has 13 residues. For the CDR3, the DNA is TGTGCCAGCTCCAGGGGTGGCTCCTACGAGCAGTACTTC. Translating it yields CASSRGGSYEQYF.

This clone is labeled as medium-sized (0.01 to 0.1%). This chain links TRBV11-3 with TRBJ2-7; no clear D. Trimming took off 0 bases at V and 6 bases at J, with 9 bases between the two ends. Germline CDR1 and CDR2: SGHNT and YENEEA. The CDR3 contains 13 residues. CDR3 loop: CASSLDSWLEQYF. The CDR3, as DNA: TGTGCCAGCAGCTTAGATTCCTGGCTCGAGCAGTACTTC.

By sample share, this clone is medium-sized. This chain joins TRBV20-1 and TRBJ1-4, with D uncertain. There are 14 residues in the CDR3. CDR1 is DFQATT and CDR2 is SNEGSKA in the germline V gene (reference sequence). Trimming took off 3 bases at V and 4 bases at J, with 12 bases between the two ends. In nucleotides, the CDR3 is TGCAGTGCTAGTAGTGCGGAACTTAATGAAAAACTGTTTTTT. It yields the protein CSASSAELNEKLFF.

This clone has only a few counts. The chain has TRBV28 and TRBJ1-2; D gene uncertain. The CDR3 has 17 residues. V shed 3 bases and J shed 4 bases, with 21 bases lying between them. CDR1 and CDR2 (germline): MDHEN, SYDVKM. The CDR3: CASSLPLLPGRFYGYTF. The CDR3 nucleotides are TGTGCCAGCAGTTTGCCCCTACTCCCCGGACGGTTCTATGGCTACACCTTC.

The genes are TRBV20-1 and TRBJ2-7, with a possible D match to TRBD1 (6 bases). The germline gives CDR1 DFQATT, CDR2 SNEGSKA (reference sequence). This CDR3 comprises 11 residues. Trimming removed 6 bases at V and 4 bases at J, with 10 bases between. This CDR3 is CSAGTGYEQYF. In DNA form, the CDR3 reads TGCAGTGCGGGTACAGGGTACGAGCAGTACTTC.

By frequency in the sample, this clone is medium-sized (0.01 to 0.1%). The chain has TRBV5-6 and TRBJ2-7; 11 bases fit TRBD2. The CDR3 covers 18 residues. The germline gives CDR1 SGHDT, CDR2 YYEEEE. V shed 1 base and J 4 bases; nucleotides not matched to a gene: 13. In DNA form, the CDR3 reads TGTGCCAGCAGCTTGCTAATCACGGCTAGCGGGAGGCAGTACGAGCAGTACTTC. It codes for CASSLLITASGRQYEQYF. The full variable domain, completed using reference TRBV5-6 and TRBJ2-7, is DAGVTQSPTHLIKTRGQQVTLRCSPKSGHDTVSWYQQALGQGPQFIFQYYEEEERQRGNFPDRFSGHQFPNYSSELNVNALLLGDSALYLCASSLLITASGRQYEQYFGPGTRLTVT.

This clone is judged medium-sized. The CDR3 sequence: CASSPLTNRTEEDGYTF. The CDR3 DNA follows: TGTGCCAGCAGCCCGCTAACTAACCGGACAGAGGAAGACGGCTACACCTTC. The rearrangement links TRBV3-1 to TRBJ1-2; TRBD1 might be the D (6 bases). V lost 4 bases and J lost 8, with 26 bases in between. The germline V gene encodes CDR1 LGHDT and CDR2 YNNKEL (reference sequence). This CDR3 region has 17 residues.

V and J are TRBV5-1 and TRBJ1-1, with 7 bases matching TRBD1. The V gene's germline CDR1 is SGHRS and CDR2 YFSETQ. The junction had 4 bases not matched to a gene; V was cut back by 5 bases and J by 0 bases. CDR3 length: 14 amino acids. The CDR3 loop is CASRWDSLNTEAFF. The DNA of the CDR3 is TGCGCCAGCAGGTGGGACAGCCTGAACACTGAAGCTTTCTTT.

This clone is medium-sized within its sample. DNA of the CDR3: TGTGCCTGTCGGTCTACCGGGACAGAAACCGGGGAGCTGTTTTTT. It is translated as CACRSTGTETGELFF. The chain is built from TRBV19 and TRBJ2-2, with 7 bases that match TRBD1. The CDR3 is made up of 15 amino acids. After removal of 11 bases from V and 5 bases from J, the junction contained 14 bases not matched to a gene. CDR1 is LNHDA and CDR2 is SQIVND in the germline V gene (reference sequence).

The chain recombines TRBV6-4 with TRBJ2-7; 7 positions agree with TRBD1. The junction had 5 bases not matched to a gene; V was cut back by 6 bases and J by 6 bases. Germline CDR1 and CDR2: MRHNA and SNTAGT. The CDR3 is made up of 12 amino acids. CDR3 in amino acids: CASSRQGSEQYF. The CDR3 region has the DNA TGTGCCAGCAGCCGACAGGGTTCCGAGCAGTACTTC.

This CDR3 reads CATPAAAGGQETQYF. Here the CDR3 DNA reads TGTGCCACCCCCGCAGCAGCGGGAGGTCAAGAGACCCAGTACTTC. The rearrangement joins TRBV30 to TRBJ2-5; 9 bases align to TRBD2. Germline loops: CDR1 GTSNPN, CDR2 SVGIG (reference sequence). This CDR3 contains 15 residues. The junction had 12 bases not matched to a gene; V was cut back by 8 bases and J by 2 bases.

By sample fraction, this clone is medium-sized. The chain carries TRBV4-3 and TRBJ1-1, with D maybe TRBD1 (6 bases). Germline values: CDR1 LGHNA, CDR2 YSLEER. The ends were cut back, 3 bases at V and 12 bases at J, with 17 bases in the middle. The CDR3 totals 13 residues. The CDR3 nucleotides are TGCGCCAGCAGCCAGAAGGGGGGGAGGGCAACTTTCTTT. This codes for CASSQKGGRATFF.